This TCR beta chain was found in a study of shared clonotypes between healthy human individuals. Study in general: CD4 naive cells filled three plates per donor, CD4 memory three, CD8 naive two and CD8 memory one.

Execution of the assay was at deep level. Sorted subsets were amplified in replicate PCRs using about 210 ng DNA, about 30,000 T cell genomes. Only in-frame clones appear in the TCRdb table, and some are missing; sequencing was by immunoSEQ multiplex PCR. The top ten clones hold 0.11% to 0.15% of a sample with approximately 2.5 million clones, 90% to 95% of them seen once. This clone was seen more than once but under ten times. Its antigen is not identified. The same CDR3 can be traced to other DNA sequences in this sample. CDR1 is MNHEY, CDR2 SVGAGI, per germline. The trim removed 0 bases at V and 2 bases at J, leaving 0 bases unmatched. The CDR3 length is 14 residues. General study results and limits: Rarefaction exposed incomplete sorted-subset sequencing despite large depth.

This TCR was recovered from a man between 18 and 29 years old in good health. The rearrangement uses TRBV6-5 and TRBJ1-2, with 7 bases aligning to TRBD1. What was sequenced was naive CD4+ T cells sorted from blood. Sample subset: CD45RA+ positively selected. CDR3 sequence reads: CASSYSQGNYGYTF. For the CDR3, the DNA is TGTGCCAGCAGTTACTCACAGGGGAACTATGGCTACACCTTC.